These 3 T cell receptor beta chains share one sample of origin, sequenced in a study of radiation and T cells in renal cell carcinoma. As for time point: blood 2 weeks post-SBRT. Stated treatment: 15 Gy SBRT to primary tumor, nephrectomy 4 weeks later. Sequencing used immunoSEQ multiplex PCR; TCRdb keeps in-frame clones, though not all of them. The table records tens of thousands of clones, around three quarters of them present only once. Here the sequenced sample was blood, taken from a patient whose treatment included radiotherapy and nephrectomy. Every receptor here comes from a woman between 65 and 79 years old with renal cell carcinoma.

This chain uses TRBV19 with TRBJ1-5, with a possible D match to TRBD1 (6 bases). Germline V CDR1 and CDR2: LNHDA, SQIVND (reference sequence). V was clipped by 8 bases and J by 0 bases, with 17 bases between them. The CDR3 has 16 residues. The CDR3 reads CASSNLNRDSNQPQHF. The CDR3 nucleotides read TGTGCCAGTTCAAACCTAAACAGGGATAGCAATCAGCCCCAGCATTTT. Full variable domain (remainder filled in from reference TRBV19 and TRBJ1-5): DGGITQSPKYLFRKEGQNVTLSCEQNLNHDAMYWYRQDPGQGLRLIYYSQIVNDFQKGDIAEGYSVSREKKESFPLTVTSAQKNPTAFYLCASSNLNRDSNQPQHFGDGTRLSIL.

CDR3 sequence reads: CASSVAVGTDTQYF. In DNA, the CDR3 is TGTGCCAGCAGCGTAGCCGTCGGCACAGATACGCAGTATTTT. This rearrangement joins TRBV9 to TRBJ2-3; D call uncertain. The germline CDR1 and CDR2 sequences are SGDLS and YYNGEE. There are 14 residues in the CDR3. The V and J ends lost 0 bases and 1 base respectively, with 6 bases between them. Full variable domain (outside the CDR3, taken from reference TRBV9 and TRBJ2-3): DSGVTQTPKHLITATGQRVTLRCSPRSGDLSVYWYQQSLDQGLQFLIQYYNGEERAKGNILERFSAQQFPDLHSELNLSSLELGDSALYFCASSVAVGTDTQYFGPGTRLTVL.

The chain links TRBV15 to TRBJ2-2; D is possibly TRBD1 (6 bases). The CDR3 consists of 14 residues. Germline CDR1 reads LNHNV; CDR2 reads YYDKDF (reference sequence). Trimming stripped 7 bases from V and 5 bases from J, with 14 bases between. The CDR3 is CATKWTVGTGELFF. DNA of the CDR3: TGTGCCACCAAATGGACAGTCGGTACCGGGGAGCTGTTTTTT.